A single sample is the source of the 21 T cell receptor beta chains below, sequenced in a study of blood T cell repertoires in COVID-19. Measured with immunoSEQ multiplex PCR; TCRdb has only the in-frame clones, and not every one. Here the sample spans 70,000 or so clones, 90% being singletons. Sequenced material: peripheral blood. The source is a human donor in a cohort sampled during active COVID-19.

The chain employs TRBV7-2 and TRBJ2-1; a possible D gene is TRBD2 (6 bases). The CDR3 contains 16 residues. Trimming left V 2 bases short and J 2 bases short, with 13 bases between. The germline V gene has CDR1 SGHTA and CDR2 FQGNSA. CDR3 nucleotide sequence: TGTGCCAGCAGCTTACCAGCGGGTTTCACCTACAATGAGCAGTTCTTC. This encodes CASSLPAGFTYNEQFF.

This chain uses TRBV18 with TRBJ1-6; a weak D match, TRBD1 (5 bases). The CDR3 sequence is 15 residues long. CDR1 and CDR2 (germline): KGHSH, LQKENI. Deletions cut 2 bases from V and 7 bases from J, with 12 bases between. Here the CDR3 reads CASSPRRGTNSPLHF. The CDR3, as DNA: TGTGCCAGCTCACCAAGGCGGGGGACGAATTCACCCCTCCACTTT.

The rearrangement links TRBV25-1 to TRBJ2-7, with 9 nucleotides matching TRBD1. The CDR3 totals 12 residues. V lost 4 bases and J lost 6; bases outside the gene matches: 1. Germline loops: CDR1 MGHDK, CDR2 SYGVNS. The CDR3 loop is CASSGTGAEQYF. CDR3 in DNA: TGTGCCAGCAGTGGGACAGGGGCCGAGCAGTACTTC.

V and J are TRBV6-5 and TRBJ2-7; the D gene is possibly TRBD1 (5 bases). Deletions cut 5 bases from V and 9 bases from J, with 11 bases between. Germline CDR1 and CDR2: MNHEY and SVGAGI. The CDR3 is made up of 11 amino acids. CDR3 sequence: CASSQGRVQYF. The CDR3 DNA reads TGTGCCAGCAGTCAGGGTAGGGTGCAGTACTTC.

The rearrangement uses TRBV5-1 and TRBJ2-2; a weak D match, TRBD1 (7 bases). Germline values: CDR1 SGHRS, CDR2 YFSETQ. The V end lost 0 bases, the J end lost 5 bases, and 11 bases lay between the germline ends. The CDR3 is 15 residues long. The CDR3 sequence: CASSLAQGRTGELFF. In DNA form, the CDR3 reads TGCGCCAGCAGCTTGGCACAGGGGAGGACCGGGGAGCTGTTTTTT.

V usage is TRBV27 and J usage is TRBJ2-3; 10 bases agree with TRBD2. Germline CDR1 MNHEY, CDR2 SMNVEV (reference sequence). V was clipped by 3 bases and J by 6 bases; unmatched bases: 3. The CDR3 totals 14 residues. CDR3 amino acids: CASSFLAGADTQYF. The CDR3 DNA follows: TGTGCCAGCAGTTTCCTAGCGGGAGCGGATACGCAGTATTTT.

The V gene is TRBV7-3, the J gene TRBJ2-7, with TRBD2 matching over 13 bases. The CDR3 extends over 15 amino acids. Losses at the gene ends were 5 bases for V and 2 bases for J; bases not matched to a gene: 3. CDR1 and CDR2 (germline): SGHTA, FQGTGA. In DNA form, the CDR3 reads TGTGCCAGCAGCACGGGACTAGCGGGGCCCTACGAGCAGTACTTC. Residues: CASSTGLAGPYEQYF.

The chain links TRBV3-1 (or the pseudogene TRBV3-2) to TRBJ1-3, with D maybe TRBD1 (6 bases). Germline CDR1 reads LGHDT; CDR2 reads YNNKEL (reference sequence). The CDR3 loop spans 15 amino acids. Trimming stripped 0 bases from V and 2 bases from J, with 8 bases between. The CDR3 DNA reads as TGTGCCAGCAGCCAAGAAAGGACAGCTGGAAACACCATATATTTT. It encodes CASSQERTAGNTIYF.

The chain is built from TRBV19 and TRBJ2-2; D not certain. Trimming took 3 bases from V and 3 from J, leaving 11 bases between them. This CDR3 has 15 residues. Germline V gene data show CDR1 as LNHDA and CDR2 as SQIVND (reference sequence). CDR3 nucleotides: TGTGCCAGTAGTATGCGGCAGTCGGACACCGGGGAGCTGTTTTTT. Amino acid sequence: CASSMRQSDTGELFF.

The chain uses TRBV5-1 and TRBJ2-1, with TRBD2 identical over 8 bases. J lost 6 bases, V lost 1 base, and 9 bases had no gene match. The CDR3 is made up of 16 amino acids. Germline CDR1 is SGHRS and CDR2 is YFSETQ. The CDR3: CASSLSAAGAPNEQFF. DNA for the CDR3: TGCGCCAGCAGCTTGAGCGCAGCGGGAGCGCCCAATGAGCAGTTCTTC.

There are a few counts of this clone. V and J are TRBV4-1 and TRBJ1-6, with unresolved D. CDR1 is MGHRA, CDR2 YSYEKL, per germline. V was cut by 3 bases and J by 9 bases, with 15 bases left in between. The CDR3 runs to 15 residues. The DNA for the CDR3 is TGCGCCAGCAGCCAGGCCCCCGTGGGGAGTTCACCCCTCCACTTT. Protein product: CASSQAPVGSSPLHF.

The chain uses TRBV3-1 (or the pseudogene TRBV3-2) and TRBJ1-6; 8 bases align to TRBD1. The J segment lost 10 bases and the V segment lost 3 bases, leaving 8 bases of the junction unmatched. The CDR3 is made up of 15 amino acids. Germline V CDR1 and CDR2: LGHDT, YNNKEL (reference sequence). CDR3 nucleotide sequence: TGTGCCAGCAGCCAGGCGACAGGGGTAATGTCACCCCTCCACTTT. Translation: CASSQATGVMSPLHF.

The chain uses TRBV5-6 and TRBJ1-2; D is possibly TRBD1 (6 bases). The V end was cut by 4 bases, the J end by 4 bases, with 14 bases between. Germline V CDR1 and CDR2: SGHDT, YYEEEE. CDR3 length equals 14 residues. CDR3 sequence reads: CASSTGQPTYGYTF. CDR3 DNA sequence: TGTGCCAGCAGCACTGGACAGCCGACCTATGGCTACACCTTC.

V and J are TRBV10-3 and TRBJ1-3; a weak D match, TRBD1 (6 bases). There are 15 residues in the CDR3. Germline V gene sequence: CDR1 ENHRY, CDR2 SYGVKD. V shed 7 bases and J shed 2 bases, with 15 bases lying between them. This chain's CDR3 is CAIIKNRETGNTIYF. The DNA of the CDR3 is TGTGCCATCATTAAGAACAGGGAAACTGGAAACACCATATATTTT.

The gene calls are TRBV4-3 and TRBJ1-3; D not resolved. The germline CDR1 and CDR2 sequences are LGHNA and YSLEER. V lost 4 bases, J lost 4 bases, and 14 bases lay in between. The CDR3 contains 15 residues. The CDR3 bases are TGCGCCAGCAGCCCTAGAAGGCGGGAAGGAAACACCATATATTTT. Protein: CASSPRRREGNTIYF.

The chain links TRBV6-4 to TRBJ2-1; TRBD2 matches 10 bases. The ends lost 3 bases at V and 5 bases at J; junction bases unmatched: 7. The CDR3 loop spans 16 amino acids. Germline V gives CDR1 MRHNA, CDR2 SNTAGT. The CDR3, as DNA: TGTGCCAGCAGTGAATTCCGGACTAGCGGAAACAATGAGCAGTTCTTC. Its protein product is CASSEFRTSGNNEQFF.

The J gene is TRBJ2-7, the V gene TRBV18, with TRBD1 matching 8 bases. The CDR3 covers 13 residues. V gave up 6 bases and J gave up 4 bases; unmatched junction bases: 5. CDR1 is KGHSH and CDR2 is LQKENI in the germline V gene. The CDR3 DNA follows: TGTGCCAGCTCGCCGGACAGGGATTACGAGCAGTACTTC. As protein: CASSPDRDYEQYF. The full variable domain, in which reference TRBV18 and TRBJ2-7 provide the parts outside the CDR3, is NAGVMQNPRHLVRRRGQEARLRCSPMKGHSHVYWYRQLPEEGLKFMVYLQKENIIDESGMPKERFSAEFPKEGPSILRIQQVVRGDSAAYFCASSPDRDYEQYFGPGTRLTVT.

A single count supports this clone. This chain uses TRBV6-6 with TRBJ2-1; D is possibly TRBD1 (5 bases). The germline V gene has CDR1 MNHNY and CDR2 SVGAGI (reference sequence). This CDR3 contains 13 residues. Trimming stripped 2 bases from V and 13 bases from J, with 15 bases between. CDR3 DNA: TGTGCCAGCAGTTACGGACCAGGGCGAGCACAGTTCTTC. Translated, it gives CASSYGPGRAQFF.

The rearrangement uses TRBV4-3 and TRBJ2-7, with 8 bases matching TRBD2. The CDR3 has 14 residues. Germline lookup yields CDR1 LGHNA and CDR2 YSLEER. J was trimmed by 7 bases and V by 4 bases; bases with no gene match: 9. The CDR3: CASSLGGGHYEQYF. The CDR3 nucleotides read TGCGCCAGCAGCCTCGGGGGGGGGCACTATGAGCAGTACTTC.

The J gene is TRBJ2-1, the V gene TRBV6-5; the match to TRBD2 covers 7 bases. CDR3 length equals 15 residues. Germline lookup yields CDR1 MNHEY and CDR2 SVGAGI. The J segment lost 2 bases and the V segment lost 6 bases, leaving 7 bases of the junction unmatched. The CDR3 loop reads CASSRTGTTYNEQFF. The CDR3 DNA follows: TGTGCCAGCAGCAGAACCGGGACTACCTACAATGAGCAGTTCTTC.

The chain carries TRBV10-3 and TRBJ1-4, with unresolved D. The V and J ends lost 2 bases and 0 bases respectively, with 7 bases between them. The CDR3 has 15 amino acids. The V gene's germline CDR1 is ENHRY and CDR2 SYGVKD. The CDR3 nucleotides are TGTGCCATCAGTGAGAACGACTCAACTAATGAAAAACTGTTTTTT. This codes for CAISENDSTNEKLFF.